The 10 T cell receptor beta chains below were found in one sample sequenced in a study of blood T cell repertoires in COVID-19. The table came from immunoSEQ multiplex PCR; TCRdb's copy has only in-frame clones and leaves some out. The sample lists about 300,000 clones, around nine tenths occurring once. The sample taken for sequencing was PBMCs or T cells enriched from blood (not recorded which). The receptor set was obtained from a woman aged 18 to 35 who had recovered from COVID-19.

V gene TRBV10-3 combines with J gene TRBJ1-3, with D unclear. V dropped 1 base and J dropped 0 bases, with 4 bases sitting between them. The CDR3 is made up of 14 amino acids. Germline V gene sequence: CDR1 ENHRY, CDR2 SYGVKD. The CDR3 nucleotides read TGTGCCATCAGTGAGTACAGCTCTGGAAACACCATATATTTT. It yields the protein CAISEYSSGNTIYF.

V usage is TRBV3-1 (or the pseudogene TRBV3-2) and J usage is TRBJ1-2, with D uncertain. This CDR3 has 14 amino acids. V was pared by 4 bases and J by 6 bases, with 15 bases between. CDR1 is LGHDT and CDR2 is YNNKEL in the germline V gene (reference sequence). Written as DNA, the CDR3 is TGTGCCAGCAGCCCCACCTGGGTGAGGAATGGCTACACCTTC. Its translation is CASSPTWVRNGYTF.

This chain connects TRBV15 to TRBJ2-1, with a weak D call TRBD2 (5 bases). V was cut by 0 bases and J by 2 bases, with 17 bases left in between. The CDR3 spans 18 residues. The germline CDR1 and CDR2 sequences are LNHNV and YYDKDF (reference sequence). The CDR3 loop is CATSRDPGPREPYNEQFF. DNA of the CDR3: TGTGCCACCAGCAGAGATCCCGGCCCCCGGGAACCCTACAATGAGCAGTTCTTC.

This clone was counted a single time. J is TRBJ2-5 and V is TRBV28, with TRBD1 as a possible D gene (5 bases). V was pared by 2 bases and J by 4 bases, with 11 bases between. This CDR3 comprises 14 residues. CDR1 MDHEN and CDR2 SYDVKM come from the germline V gene. The CDR3 coding sequence is TGTGCCAGCAGTTTAGCAGGGATGGTAGAGACCCAGTACTTC. It yields the protein CASSLAGMVETQYF. Looking up the rest from reference TRBV28 and TRBJ2-5 gives the full variable domain: DVKVTQSSRYLVKRTGEKVFLECVQDMDHENMFWYRQDPGLGLRLIYFSYDVKMKEKGDIPEGYSVSREKKERFSLILESASTNQTSMYLCASSLAGMVETQYFGPGTRLLVL.

The rearrangement links TRBV27 to TRBJ1-4, with D tentatively TRBD1 (6 bases). V was pared by 5 bases and J by 5 bases, with 15 bases between. Germline CDR1 and CDR2: MNHEY and SMNVEV (reference sequence). The CDR3 covers 15 residues. The CDR3 region is CASSSKGVWNEKLFF. Written as DNA, the CDR3 is TGTGCCAGCAGTAGCAAGGGGGTGTGGAATGAAAAACTGTTTTTT. The full variable domain, rest sourced from reference TRBV27 and TRBJ1-4, is EAQVTQNPRYLITVTGKKLTVTCSQNMNHEYMSWYRQDPGLGLRQIYYSMNVEVTDKGDVPEGYKVSRKEKRNFPLILESPSPNQTSLYFCASSSKGVWNEKLFFGSGTQLSVL.

The chain carries TRBV7-2 and TRBJ1-1; D possibly corresponds to TRBD1 (6 bases). The CDR3 runs 15 residues. Germline V lookup: CDR1 SGHTA, CDR2 FQGNSA. Between the trimmed V and J ends, which lost 7 bases and 6 bases, there was a span of 21 bases. CDR3 sequence (DNA): TGTGCCAGCATCAACACAGGGTCCCCGTTTCCTGAAGCTTTCTTT. As protein: CASINTGSPFPEAFF.

The chain carries TRBV5-1 and TRBJ2-1; the match to TRBD2 covers 11 bases. V was pared by 3 bases and J by 9 bases, with 5 bases of the junction left unmatched. Germline loops: CDR1 SGHRS, CDR2 YFSETQ. The CDR3 covers 14 residues. The CDR3 nucleotides read TGCGCCAGCAGCTCTAGCGGGGGGAACGGTGAGCAGTTCTTC. Protein sequence: CASSSSGGNGEQFF.

This clone appeared once. J is TRBJ2-7 and V is TRBV5-1; TRBD2 matches at 12 bases. This CDR3 spans 16 amino acids. J was trimmed by 4 bases and V by 0 bases; bases with no gene match: 5. Germline lookup yields CDR1 SGHRS and CDR2 YFSETQ. CDR3: CASSLGLAGDGYEQYF. Here the CDR3 DNA reads TGCGCCAGCAGCTTGGGACTAGCGGGAGACGGGTACGAGCAGTACTTC.

The chain recombines TRBV20-1 with TRBJ1-1; D not resolved. Between the trimmed V and J ends, which lost 5 bases and 2 bases, there was a span of 6 bases. CDR1 is DFQATT and CDR2 is SNEGSKA in the germline V gene (reference sequence). CDR3 length: 11 residues. The CDR3 is CSALYNTEAFF. The CDR3 DNA reads as TGCAGTGCTCTCTATAACACTGAAGCTTTCTTT.

This chain joins TRBV27 and TRBJ1-2; 9 positions match TRBD1. V trimming: 5 bases; J trimming: 0 bases; junction bases outside the gene matches: 7. CDR3 length: 16 residues. From germline, CDR1 is MNHEY and CDR2 SMNVEV (reference sequence). DNA of the CDR3: TGTGCCAGCAGTAGGGACAGGGAGCCCACTAACTATGGCTACACCTTC. Amino acids: CASSRDREPTNYGYTF.